The following is a T cell receptor (beta chain) sequence with its context. What it binds is not known. The data are from a study of T cell responses to AZD1222 COVID-19 vaccine. General observations from the study: Increases in Spike-specific TCR breadth and depth were seen after two AZD1222 doses. Only 5 or 6 individuals given AZD1222 were seropositive at baseline. The reported proportion of spike-specific TCRs targeting unmutated variant regions was nearly half. Repertoire samples came only from after the peak T cell response.

From germline, CDR1 is LGHDT and CDR2 YNNKEL (reference sequence). The V and J ends lost 1 base and 3 bases, in that order; junction bases with no gene match: 2. The CDR3 runs 15 residues. The data were produced by immunoSEQ multiplex PCR, yet TCRdb's version contains in-frame clones alone and is incomplete. In the table there are 150,000 to 200,000 clones, approximately 94% of which are singletons. The chain recombines TRBV3-1 (or the pseudogene TRBV3-2) with TRBJ2-7; TRBD2 matches at 11 bases. The sequence derives from an adult who received the AZD1222 COVID-19 vaccine. Specimen: peripheral blood, collected 28 days after the second AZD1222 dose. The CDR3 reads CASSQGLAGYYEQYF. The CDR3 region has the DNA TGTGCCAGCAGCCAAGGACTAGCGGGATACTACGAGCAGTACTTC.